These 17 T cell receptor beta chains share one sample of origin, sequenced in a study of identical twins. TCRdb redid the calling of the 5' RACE reads with MiXCR, one entry per CDR3 protein. The sample includes some 710,000 distinct CDR3 sequences, 6.1% of them seen just once. The sequenced sample consisted of naive T cells sorted from blood. The receptors were gathered from a young man in good health.

This clonotype was counted ten times or more. The chain employs TRBV7-9 and TRBJ2-1; the match to TRBD2 covers 7 bases. J was trimmed by 2 bases and V by 7 bases; bases with no gene match: 8. The CDR3 loop spans 15 amino acids. CDR1 and CDR2 from the germline V gene are SEHNR and FQNEAQ (reference sequence). In nucleotides, the CDR3 is TGTGCCAGCACTGAACGAGGACTAGCCTACAATGAGCAGTTCTTC. This codes for CASTERGLAYNEQFF.

This rearrangement joins TRBV19 to TRBJ2-2; D remains ambiguous. Trimming took off 4 bases at V and 9 bases at J, with 12 bases between the two ends. Germline CDR1 LNHDA, CDR2 SQIVND (reference sequence). This CDR3 region has 13 residues. The CDR3 is CASSRSWSRELFF. In DNA form, the CDR3 reads TGTGCCAGTAGTAGATCTTGGTCCAGGGAGCTGTTTTTT.

This clonotype turned up a few times. This chain uses TRBV7-2 with TRBJ2-3; 8 bases are a match to TRBD2. Germline CDR1 SGHTA, CDR2 FQGNSA. V trimming: 1 base; J trimming: 8 bases; junction bases outside the gene matches: 11. The CDR3 is 16 residues long. The CDR3 loop is CASSLGLAGRGGTQYF. The CDR3 bases are TGTGCCAGCAGCTTAGGGCTCGCGGGCCGGGGGGGTACGCAGTATTTT.

This clonotype has only a few counts. V gene TRBV5-1 combines with J gene TRBJ1-4; 7 nucleotides line up with TRBD1. J gave up 6 bases and V 3 bases, and 2 bases lay outside the gene matches. CDR1 and CDR2 (germline): SGHRS, YFSETQ. The CDR3 sequence is 13 residues long. The CDR3 loop reads CASSSGTDEKLFF. The CDR3 bases are TGCGCCAGCAGCTCCGGGACAGATGAAAAACTGTTTTTT.

The chain has TRBV29-1 and TRBJ2-3, with D perhaps TRBD1 (6 bases). Trimming pared 7 bases from V and 3 bases from J, leaving 14 bases between. In germline, CDR1 is SQVTM, CDR2 ANQGSEA. The CDR3 runs 13 residues. The CDR3 coding sequence is TGCAGCGCCGGGACACATCTTACAGATACGCAGTATTTT. Protein product: CSAGTHLTDTQYF.

The rearrangement links TRBV15 to TRBJ1-1, with a possible D match to TRBD1 (6 bases). The length of the CDR3 is 15 residues. Germline V gives CDR1 LNHNV, CDR2 YYDKDF (reference sequence). Trimming shortened V by 0 bases and J by 5 bases, and 13 bases separated the two germline ends. In DNA, the CDR3 is TGTGCCACCAGCAGAGACTTGACAGGTCAAACTGAAGCTTTCTTT. Translation: CATSRDLTGQTEAFF.

This clonotype was seen repeatedly, ten times or more. The CDR3 DNA follows: TGTGCCAGCAGTGAGGCGACAGGGGGAATGCAGTTCTTC. It encodes CASSEATGGMQFF. V usage is TRBV6-4 and J usage is TRBJ2-1; 9 bases align to TRBD1. The germline V gene encodes CDR1 MRHNA and CDR2 SNTAGT. This CDR3 region has 13 residues. The ends lost 3 bases at V and 12 bases at J; junction bases unmatched: 6.

This clonotype has just a few counts. The chain is built from TRBV4-1 and TRBJ1-1; D is unresolved. The CDR3 covers 12 residues. Germline-derived CDR1 and CDR2 are MGHRA and YSYEKL. CDR3 sequence: CVSRGNDTEAFF. CDR3 DNA: TGCGTCTCGCGGGGAAATGACACTGAAGCTTTCTTT.

Ten or more counts support this clonotype. The chain combines TRBV7-2 with TRBJ2-1, with 10 bases identical to TRBD2. The CDR3 consists of 15 residues. The V segment lost 6 bases and the J segment 8 bases; nucleotides outside the gene matches: 10. Germline lookup yields CDR1 SGHTA and CDR2 FQGNSA. CDR3 sequence (DNA): TGTGCCAGCAGACAACTAGCGGGAACAGGCCATGAGCAGTTCTTC. Protein: CASRQLAGTGHEQFF.

This clonotype was observed many times. This sequence joins TRBV4-1 and TRBJ1-4; D perhaps matches TRBD1 (5 bases). Germline V CDR1 and CDR2: MGHRA, YSYEKL. V dropped 8 bases and J dropped 8 bases, with 18 bases sitting between them. The CDR3 has 14 residues. The CDR3 is CASRSDSLPEKLFF. The CDR3 DNA sequence: TGCGCCAGCCGCTCCGACAGTCTCCCAGAAAAACTGTTTTTT.

This clonotype was seen many times. This chain uses TRBV12-3 or TRBV12-4 with TRBJ1-2, with D tentatively TRBD1 (6 bases). The CDR3 totals 15 residues. V shed 6 bases and J shed 2 bases, with 16 bases lying between them. CDR3 residues: CASSRGTTVNYGYTF. CDR3 bases: TGTGCCAGCAGCCGGGGGACAACTGTAAACTATGGCTACACCTTC.

The chain employs TRBV7-9 and TRBJ2-5; 9 bases match TRBD1. Germline V gene data show CDR1 as SEHNR and CDR2 as FQNEAQ (reference sequence). V trimming: 5 bases; J trimming: 4 bases; junction bases outside the gene matches: 8. The CDR3 contains 15 residues. The CDR3 DNA reads TGTGCCAGCAGCACGGGGACAGGGCCGCCAGAGACCCAGTACTTC. Translating gives CASSTGTGPPETQYF.

This clonotype was seen repeatedly, ten times or more. The V call is TRBV29-1, the J call TRBJ2-1; the D gene could be TRBD1 or TRBD2 (5 bases each). This CDR3 has 15 residues. The V end lost 5 bases, the J end lost 4 bases, and 18 bases lay between the germline ends. The germline CDR1 and CDR2 sequences are SQVTM and ANQGSEA. DNA for the CDR3: TGCAGCGTTAACCGCCCGGGACGAGAATACAATGAGCAGTTCTTC. As protein: CSVNRPGREYNEQFF.

At least ten counts were recorded for this clonotype. The V call is TRBV20-1, the J call TRBJ1-1, with TRBD1 matching over 7 bases. Germline values: CDR1 DFQATT, CDR2 SNEGSKA (reference sequence). With V trimmed by 5 bases and J by 0 bases, 15 bases remained unmatched. CDR3 length: 17 residues. The CDR3 loop reads CSASPGRGYDMNTEAFF. CDR3 bases: TGCAGTGCTTCCCCCGGCAGGGGGTATGACATGAACACTGAAGCTTTCTTT.

This clonotype was counted many times. The chain employs TRBV7-2 and TRBJ2-7; D may be TRBD2 (6 bases). The CDR3 consists of 14 residues. Germline assignment: CDR1 SGHTA and CDR2 FQGNSA. Deletions cut 1 base from V and 5 bases from J, with 12 bases between. This CDR3 reads CASSLVSSAHEQYF. For the CDR3, the DNA is TGTGCCAGCAGCTTAGTGTCTAGCGCCCACGAGCAGTACTTC.

The rearrangement links TRBV12-3 or TRBV12-4 to TRBJ2-1; D remains unclear. The CDR3 contains 15 residues. V was clipped by 5 bases and J by 0 bases, with 11 bases between them. The DNA of the CDR3 is TGTGCCAGCAGTCGCAGGCCTTCCTCCTACAATGAGCAGTTCTTC. It encodes CASSRRPSSYNEQFF.

This clonotype was seen many times. The V call is TRBV27, the J call TRBJ2-7; TRBD2 is a possible D gene (5 bases). The CDR3 is 15 residues long. The germline CDR1 and CDR2 sequences are MNHEY and SMNVEV (reference sequence). V was pared by 2 bases and J by 1 base, with 12 bases between. The CDR3 bases are TGTGCCAGCAGTTTACTTCTAGGGAGATCCTACGAGCAGTACTTC. Residues: CASSLLLGRSYEQYF.